The 14 T cell receptor beta chains below come from one sample, sequenced in a study of blood T cell repertoires in COVID-19. Profiling relied on immunoSEQ multiplex PCR, and the TCRdb table lists in-frame clones only, not all of them. This table has 200,000 to 300,000 clones, around 88% appearing once. Sequences were obtained from PBMCs or T cells enriched from blood (not recorded which). These receptors all come from a woman under 40 who had recovered from COVID-19.

V usage is TRBV18 and J usage is TRBJ2-7; D gene unclear. Germline-derived CDR1 and CDR2 are KGHSH and LQKENI. The CDR3 is made up of 13 amino acids. Trimming removed 2 bases from V and 7 bases from J, with 12 bases in between. CDR3 protein: CASSPKPPREQYF. The CDR3 region has the DNA TGTGCCAGCTCACCAAAACCCCCCCGGGAGCAGTACTTC.

The chain recombines TRBV7-2 with TRBJ2-3, with a possible D match to TRBD2 (6 bases). Germline loops: CDR1 SGHTA, CDR2 FQGNSA. The CDR3 extends over 15 amino acids. The V end was cut by 1 base, the J end by 4 bases, with 12 bases between. The CDR3 sequence: CASSLGAGTPDTQYF. CDR3 bases: TGTGCCAGCAGCTTAGGGGCGGGAACTCCAGATACGCAGTATTTT.

The chain recombines TRBV2 with TRBJ2-6, with D unresolved. CDR1 and CDR2 from the germline V gene are SNHLY and FYNNEI. V gave up 3 bases and J gave up 9 bases, with 9 bases separating them. The CDR3 runs to 13 residues. CDR3 residues: CASSDQRSNVLTF. In DNA form, the CDR3 reads TGTGCCAGCAGTGACCAGAGGAGCAACGTCCTGACTTTC.

The V and J genes are TRBV28 and TRBJ1-2, with TRBD1 identical over 7 bases. The germline gives CDR1 MDHEN, CDR2 SYDVKM. The CDR3 is 16 amino acids. V was clipped by 5 bases and J by 0 bases; unmatched bases: 9. CDR3 sequence reads: CASSPPRGTANYGYTF. CDR3 coding DNA: TGTGCCAGCAGTCCCCCTAGGGGGACAGCTAACTATGGCTACACCTTC.

V is TRBV6-5 and J is TRBJ1-2, with TRBD1 identical over 7 bases. CDR3 size: 13 residues. The germline V gene encodes CDR1 MNHEY and CDR2 SVGAGI. V gave up 4 bases and J gave up 7 bases; unmatched junction bases: 6. The CDR3 sequence: CASSLGAGGGYTF. The CDR3 region has the DNA TGTGCCAGCAGTTTGGGAGCAGGGGGTGGCTACACCTTC.

The chain joins TRBV7-3 to TRBJ2-2; TRBD2 agrees at 9 bases. V shed 4 bases and J 7 bases; nucleotides not matched to a gene: 7. The CDR3 has 15 amino acids. In germline, CDR1 is SGHTA, CDR2 FQGTGA. In nucleotides, the CDR3 is TGTGCCAGCAGCTGGGAGCGGGAGGTAATCGGGGAGCTGTTTTTT. This gives the protein CASSWEREVIGELFF.

The chain has TRBV9 and TRBJ1-1, with TRBD1 identical over 11 bases. Per the germline V gene, CDR1 is SGDLS and CDR2 is YYNGEE. The junction had 8 bases not matched to a gene; V was cut back by 3 bases and J by 4 bases. The CDR3 has 16 amino acids. The CDR3 DNA sequence: TGTGCCAGCAGCGCAGTCGGACAGGGGGCGGGCACTGAAGCTTTCTTT. Protein sequence: CASSAVGQGAGTEAFF.

The CDR3 DNA reads as TGTGCCAGCAGACGAACGAGGCAGAGTTTCAACTCTGGAAACACCATATATTTT. Protein product: CASRRTRQSFNSGNTIYF. The chain carries TRBV6-6 and TRBJ1-3, with D hard to call. Trimming pared 6 bases from V and 0 bases from J, leaving 21 bases between. The CDR3 length is 18 residues. Germline CDR1 is MNHNY and CDR2 is SVGAGI (reference sequence).

This clone came up a few times. V is TRBV15 and J is TRBJ1-2; no firm D call. The CDR3 has 12 residues. With 0 bases removed from V and 4 bases from J, the gap between germline ends came to 3 bases. CDR1 is LNHNV and CDR2 is YYDKDF in the germline V gene (reference sequence). The CDR3 DNA follows: TGTGCCACCAGCAGAGATCGCTATGGCTACACCTTC. Amino acid sequence: CATSRDRYGYTF. Supplemented by reference TRBV15 and TRBJ1-2, the full variable domain reads DAMVIQNPRYQVTQFGKPVTLSCSQTLNHNVMYWYQQKSSQAPKLLFHYYDKDFNNEADTPDNFQSRRPNTSFCFLDIRSPGLGDTAMYLCATSRDRYGYTFGSGTRLTVV.

The V gene is TRBV6-1, the J gene TRBJ1-5, with 7 positions matching TRBD1. The CDR3 is 15 amino acids. The V gene end was trimmed by 2 bases and the J gene end by 3 bases; junction bases not matched to a gene: 4. Looked up from germline, CDR1 is MNHNS and CDR2 is SASEGT. CDR3 region: CASSEMGQFNQPQHF. The CDR3 DNA is TGTGCCAGCAGTGAAATGGGACAGTTCAATCAGCCCCAGCATTTT.

The rearrangement uses TRBV6-5 and TRBJ1-4, with 11 positions matching TRBD1. In germline, CDR1 is MNHEY, CDR2 SVGAGI. Trimming took 7 bases from V and 6 from J; bases not matched to a gene: 7. This CDR3 spans 15 amino acids. CDR3 in DNA: TGTGCCAGCATTGCACCGGGACAGGGGGATGAAAAACTGTTTTTT. Protein sequence: CASIAPGQGDEKLFF.

The chain links TRBV29-1 to TRBJ1-2; perhaps TRBD1 as D (6 bases). In germline, CDR1 is SQVTM, CDR2 ANQGSEA. The germline V and J ends were trimmed by 4 bases and 1 base, with 22 bases remaining between them. The CDR3 totals 17 residues. The CDR3 reads CSVGPTRQDLVNYGYTF. As DNA, the CDR3 is TGCAGCGTTGGGCCCACGCGACAGGACCTAGTTAACTATGGCTACACCTTC.

The chain couples TRBV9 to TRBJ1-6; no definite D call. The CDR3 is 15 residues long. V was clipped by 0 bases and J by 8 bases, with 12 bases between them. Germline lookup yields CDR1 SGDLS and CDR2 YYNGEE. CDR3 in DNA: TGTGCCAGCAGCGTAGATTCGTCGAGGGATTCACCCCTCCACTTT. This translates into CASSVDSSRDSPLHF.

V usage is TRBV10-2 and J usage is TRBJ2-7; D perhaps matches TRBD1 (6 bases). The CDR3 contains 14 residues. Trimming stripped 3 bases from V and 0 bases from J, with 9 bases between. Germline V CDR1 and CDR2: WSHSY, SAAADI. The CDR3 DNA follows: TGCGCCAGCAGTGAACAGGGTTCCTCCTACGAGCAGTACTTC. Amino acid sequence: CASSEQGSSYEQYF.